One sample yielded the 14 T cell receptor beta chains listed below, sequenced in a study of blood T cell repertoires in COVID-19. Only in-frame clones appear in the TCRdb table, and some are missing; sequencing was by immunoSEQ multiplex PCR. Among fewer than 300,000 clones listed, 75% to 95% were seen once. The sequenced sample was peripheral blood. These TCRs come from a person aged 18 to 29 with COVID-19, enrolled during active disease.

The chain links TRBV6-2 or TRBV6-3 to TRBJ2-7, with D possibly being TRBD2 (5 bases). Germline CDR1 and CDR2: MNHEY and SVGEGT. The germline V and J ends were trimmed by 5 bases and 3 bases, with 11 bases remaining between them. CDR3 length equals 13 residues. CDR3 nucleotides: TGTGCCAGCAGTCCGGAGGCCCACTACGAGCAGTACTTC. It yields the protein CASSPEAHYEQYF.

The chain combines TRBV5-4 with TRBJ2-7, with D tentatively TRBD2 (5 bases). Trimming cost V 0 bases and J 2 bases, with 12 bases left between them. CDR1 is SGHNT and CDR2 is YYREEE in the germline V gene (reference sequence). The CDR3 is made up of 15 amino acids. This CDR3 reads CASSLVGNNPYEQYF. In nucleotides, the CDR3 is TGTGCCAGCAGCTTGGTCGGGAACAACCCCTACGAGCAGTACTTC.

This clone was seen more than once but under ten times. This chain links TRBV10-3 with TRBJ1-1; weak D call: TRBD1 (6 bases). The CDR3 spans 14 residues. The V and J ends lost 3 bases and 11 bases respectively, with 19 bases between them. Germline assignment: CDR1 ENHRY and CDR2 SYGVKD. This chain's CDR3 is CAISDYTDRQSAFF. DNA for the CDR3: TGTGCCATCAGTGACTATACCGACAGGCAGTCTGCTTTCTTT.

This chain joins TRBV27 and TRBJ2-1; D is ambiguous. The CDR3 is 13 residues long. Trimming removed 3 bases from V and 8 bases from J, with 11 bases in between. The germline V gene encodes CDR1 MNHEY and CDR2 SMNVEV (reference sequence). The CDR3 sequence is CASSFLGTDEQFF. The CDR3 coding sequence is TGTGCCAGCAGTTTCTTGGGCACGGATGAGCAGTTCTTC.

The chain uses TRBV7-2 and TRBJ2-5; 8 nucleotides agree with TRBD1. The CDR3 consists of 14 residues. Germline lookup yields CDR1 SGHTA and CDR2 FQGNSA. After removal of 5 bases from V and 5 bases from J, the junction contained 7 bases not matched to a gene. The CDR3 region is CASSTWTGRETQYF. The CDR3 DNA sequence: TGTGCCAGCAGCACCTGGACAGGGAGGGAGACCCAGTACTTC.

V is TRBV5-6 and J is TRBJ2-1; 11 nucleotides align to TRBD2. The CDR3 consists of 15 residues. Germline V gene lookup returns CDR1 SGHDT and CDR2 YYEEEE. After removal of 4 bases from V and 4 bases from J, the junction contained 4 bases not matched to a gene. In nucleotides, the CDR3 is TGTGCCAGCAGCCCCGGGACTAGCGGATACAATGAGCAGTTCTTC. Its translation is CASSPGTSGYNEQFF.

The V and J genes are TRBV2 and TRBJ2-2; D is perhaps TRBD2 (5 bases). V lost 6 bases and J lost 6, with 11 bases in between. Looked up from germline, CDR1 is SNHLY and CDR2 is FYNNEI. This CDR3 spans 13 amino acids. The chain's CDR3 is CASSYSAAGELFF. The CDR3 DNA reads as TGTGCCAGCAGCTATAGCGCGGCCGGGGAGCTGTTTTTT. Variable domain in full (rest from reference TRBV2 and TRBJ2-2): EPEVTQTPSHQVTQMGQEVILRCVPISNHLYFYWYRQILGQKVEFLVSFYNNEISEKSEIFDDQFSVERPDGSNFTLKIRSTKLEDSAMYFCASSYSAAGELFFGEGSRLTVL.

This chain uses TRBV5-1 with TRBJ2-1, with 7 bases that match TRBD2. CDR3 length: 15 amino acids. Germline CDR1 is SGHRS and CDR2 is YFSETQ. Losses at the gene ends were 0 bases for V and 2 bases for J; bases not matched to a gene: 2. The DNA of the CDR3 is TGCGCCAGCAGCTTGGGGCTAGCGGCCTACAATGAGCAGTTCTTC. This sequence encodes CASSLGLAAYNEQFF.

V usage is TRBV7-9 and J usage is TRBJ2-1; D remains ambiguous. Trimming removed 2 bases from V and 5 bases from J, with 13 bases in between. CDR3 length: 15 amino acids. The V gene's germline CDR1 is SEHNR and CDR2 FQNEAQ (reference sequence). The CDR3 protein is CASSLTQLPHNEQFF. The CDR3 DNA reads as TGTGCCAGCAGCTTAACCCAACTTCCTCACAATGAGCAGTTCTTC.

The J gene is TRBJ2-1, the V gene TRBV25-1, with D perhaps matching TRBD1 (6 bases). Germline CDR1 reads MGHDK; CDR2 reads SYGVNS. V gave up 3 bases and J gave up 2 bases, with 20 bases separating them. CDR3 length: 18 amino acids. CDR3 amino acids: CASSEEPKRGGTYNEQFF. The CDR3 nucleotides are TGTGCCAGCAGTGAGGAGCCGAAACGTGGGGGCACCTACAATGAGCAGTTCTTC. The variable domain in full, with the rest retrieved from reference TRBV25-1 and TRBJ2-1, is EADIYQTPRYLVIGTGKKITLECSQTMGHDKMYWYQQDPGMELHLIHYSYGVNSTEKGDLSSESTVSRIRTEHFPLTLESARPSHTSQYLCASSEEPKRGGTYNEQFFGPGTRLTVL.

The CDR3 spells CATSDSDEPRGTDTQYF. CDR3 bases: TGTGCCACCAGTGATTCTGATGAGCCCCGGGGCACAGATACGCAGTATTTT. This rearrangement joins TRBV24-1 to TRBJ2-3, with D unclear. Deletions cut 2 bases from V and 1 base from J, with 15 bases between. There are 17 residues in the CDR3. Per the germline V gene, CDR1 is KGHDR and CDR2 is SFDVKD.

The CDR3 sequence: CASSLASGGLTNEQFF. The CDR3, as DNA: TGCGCCAGCAGCTTGGCCTCGGGGGGGCTAACCAATGAGCAGTTCTTC. The gene calls are TRBV5-1 and TRBJ2-1, with 8 bases fitting TRBD2. The CDR3 covers 16 residues. J lost 6 bases, V lost 0 bases, and 8 bases had no gene match. CDR1 and CDR2 from the germline V gene are SGHRS and YFSETQ.

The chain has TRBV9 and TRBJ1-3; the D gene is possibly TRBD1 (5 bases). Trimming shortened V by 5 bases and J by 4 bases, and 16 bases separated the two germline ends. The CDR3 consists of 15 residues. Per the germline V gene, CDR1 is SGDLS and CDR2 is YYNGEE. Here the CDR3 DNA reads TGTGCCAGCAGGAACGACAGAGCCATGGGAAACACCATATATTTT. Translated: CASRNDRAMGNTIYF.

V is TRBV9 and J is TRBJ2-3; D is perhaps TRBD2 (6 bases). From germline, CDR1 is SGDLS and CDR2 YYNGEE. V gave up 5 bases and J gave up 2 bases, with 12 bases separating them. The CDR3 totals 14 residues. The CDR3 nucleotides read TGTGCCAGCAGGCAACGCGGGGACACAGATACGCAGTATTTT. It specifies CASRQRGDTDTQYF.